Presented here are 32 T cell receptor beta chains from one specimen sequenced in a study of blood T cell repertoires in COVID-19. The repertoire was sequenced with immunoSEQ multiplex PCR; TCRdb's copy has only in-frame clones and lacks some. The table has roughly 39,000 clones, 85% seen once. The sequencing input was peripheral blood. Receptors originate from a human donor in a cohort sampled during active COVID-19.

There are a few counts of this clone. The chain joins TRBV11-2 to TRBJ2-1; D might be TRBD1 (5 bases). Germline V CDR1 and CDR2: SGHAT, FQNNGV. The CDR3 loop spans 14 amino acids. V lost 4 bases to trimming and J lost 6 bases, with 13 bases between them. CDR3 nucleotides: TGTGCCAGCAGCTGGGGCTCCAGCGTCAATGAGCAGTTCTTC. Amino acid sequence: CASSWGSSVNEQFF.

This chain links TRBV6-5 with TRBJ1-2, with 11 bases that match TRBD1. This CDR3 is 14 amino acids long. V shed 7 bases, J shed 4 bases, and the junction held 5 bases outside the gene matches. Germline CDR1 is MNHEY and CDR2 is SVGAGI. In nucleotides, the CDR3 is TGTGCCAGCACGGCGGGACAGGGGGTCTATGGCTACACCTTC. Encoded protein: CASTAGQGVYGYTF.

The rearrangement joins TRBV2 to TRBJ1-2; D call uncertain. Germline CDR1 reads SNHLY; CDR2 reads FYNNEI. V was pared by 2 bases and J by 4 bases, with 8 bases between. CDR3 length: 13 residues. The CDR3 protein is CASSEQVIYGYTF. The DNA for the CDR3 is TGTGCCAGCAGTGAACAGGTTATCTATGGCTACACCTTC.

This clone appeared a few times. The DNA of the CDR3 is TGTGCCAGCAGGGGGCATAATAATTCACCCCTCCACTTT. This encodes CASRGHNNSPLHF. The chain has TRBV28 and TRBJ1-6; D perhaps matches TRBD1 (5 bases). The germline V and J ends were trimmed by 6 bases and 5 bases, with 8 bases remaining between them. The germline V gene encodes CDR1 MDHEN and CDR2 SYDVKM. The CDR3 sequence is 13 residues long. Supplemented by reference TRBV28 and TRBJ1-6, the full variable domain reads DVKVTQSSRYLVKRTGEKVFLECVQDMDHENMFWYRQDPGLGLRLIYFSYDVKMKEKGDIPEGYSVSREKKERFSLILESASTNQTSMYLCASRGHNNSPLHFGNGTRLTVT.

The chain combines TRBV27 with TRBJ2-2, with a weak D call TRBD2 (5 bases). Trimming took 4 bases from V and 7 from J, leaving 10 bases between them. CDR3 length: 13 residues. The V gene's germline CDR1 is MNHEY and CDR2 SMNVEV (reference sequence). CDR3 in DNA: TGTGCCAGCAGTTGGGGAGAGGGCGGGGAGCTGTTTTTT. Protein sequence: CASSWGEGGELFF.

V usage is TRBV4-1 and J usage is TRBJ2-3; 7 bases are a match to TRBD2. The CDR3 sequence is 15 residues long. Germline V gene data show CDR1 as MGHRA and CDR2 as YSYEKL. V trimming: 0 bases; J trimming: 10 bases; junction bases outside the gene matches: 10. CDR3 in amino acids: CASSQDWTSKDPQYF. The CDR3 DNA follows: TGCGCCAGCAGCCAAGACTGGACTAGTAAGGATCCGCAGTATTTT.

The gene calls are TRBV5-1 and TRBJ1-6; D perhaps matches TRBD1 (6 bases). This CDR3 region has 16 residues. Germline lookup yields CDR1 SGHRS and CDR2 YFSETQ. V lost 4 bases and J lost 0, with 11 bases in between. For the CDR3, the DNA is TGCGCCAGCAGCGTCGAAGGGGGCTCCTATAATTCACCCCTCCACTTT. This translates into CASSVEGGSYNSPLHF.

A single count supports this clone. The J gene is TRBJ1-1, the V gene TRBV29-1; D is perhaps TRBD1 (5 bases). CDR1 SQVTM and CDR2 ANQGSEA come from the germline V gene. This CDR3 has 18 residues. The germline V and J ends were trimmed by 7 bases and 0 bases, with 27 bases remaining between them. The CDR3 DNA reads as TGCAGCGCCCTAGGAACCCTGAGAGACAGAACAATGAACACTGAAGCTTTCTTT. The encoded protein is CSALGTLRDRTMNTEAFF. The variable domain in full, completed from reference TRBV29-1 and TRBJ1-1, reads SAVISQKPSRDICQRGTSLTIQCQVDSQVTMMFWYRQQPGQSLTLIATANQGSEATYESGFVIDKFPISRPNLTFSTLTVSNMSPEDSSIYLCSALGTLRDRTMNTEAFFGQGTRLTVV.

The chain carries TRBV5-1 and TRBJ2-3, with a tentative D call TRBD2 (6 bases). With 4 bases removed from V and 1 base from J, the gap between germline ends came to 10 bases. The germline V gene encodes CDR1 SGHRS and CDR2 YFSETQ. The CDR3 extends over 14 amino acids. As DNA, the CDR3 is TGCGCCAGCAGCCGGGACTTTGGCACAGATACGCAGTATTTT. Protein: CASSRDFGTDTQYF. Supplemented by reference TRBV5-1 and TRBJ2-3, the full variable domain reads KAGVTQTPRYLIKTRGQQVTLSCSPISGHRSVSWYQQTPGQGLQFLFEYFSETQRNKGNFPGRFSGRQFSNSRSEMNVSTLELGDSALYLCASSRDFGTDTQYFGPGTRLTVL.

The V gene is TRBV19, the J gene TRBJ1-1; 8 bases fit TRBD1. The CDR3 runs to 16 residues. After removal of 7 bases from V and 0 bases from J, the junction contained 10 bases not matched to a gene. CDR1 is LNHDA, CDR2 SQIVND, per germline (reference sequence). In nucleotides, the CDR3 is TGTGCCAGTAAATGGACAGGGCAGCCGATGAACACTGAAGCTTTCTTT. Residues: CASKWTGQPMNTEAFF.

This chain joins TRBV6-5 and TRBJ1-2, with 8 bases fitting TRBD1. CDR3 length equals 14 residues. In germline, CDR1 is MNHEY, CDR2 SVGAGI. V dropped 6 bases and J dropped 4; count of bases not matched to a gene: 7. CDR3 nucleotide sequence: TGTGCCAGCAGATCGACAGGGGATAGCTATGGCTACACCTTC. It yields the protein CASRSTGDSYGYTF.

The CDR3 loop is CASSQEGPVSPLHF. The CDR3 DNA follows: TGTGCCAGCAGCCAGGAGGGACCGGTTTCACCCCTCCACTTT. The chain is built from TRBV7-9 and TRBJ1-6; maybe TRBD1 (5 bases). CDR3 size: 14 residues. Germline-derived CDR1 and CDR2 are SEHNR and FQNEAQ (reference sequence). The germline V and J ends were trimmed by 5 bases and 9 bases, with 14 bases remaining between them.

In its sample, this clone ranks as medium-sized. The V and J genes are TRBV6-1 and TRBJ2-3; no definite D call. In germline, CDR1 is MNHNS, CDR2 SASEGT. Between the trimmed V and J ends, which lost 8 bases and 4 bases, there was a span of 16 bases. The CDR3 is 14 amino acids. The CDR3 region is CASSSLLVSDTQYF. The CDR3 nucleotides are TGTGCCAGCTCGTCCCTACTTGTCTCAGATACGCAGTATTTT.

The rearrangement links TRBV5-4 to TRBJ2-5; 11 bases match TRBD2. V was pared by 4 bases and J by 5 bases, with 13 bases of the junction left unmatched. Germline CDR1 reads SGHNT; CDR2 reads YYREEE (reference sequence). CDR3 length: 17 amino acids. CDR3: CASSIVSLAGGRETQYF. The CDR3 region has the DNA TGTGCCAGCAGCATCGTATCTCTAGCGGGGGGAAGGGAGACCCAGTACTTC.

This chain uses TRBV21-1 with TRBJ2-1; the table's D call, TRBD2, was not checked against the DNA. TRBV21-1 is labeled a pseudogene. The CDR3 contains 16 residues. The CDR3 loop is CASSKDVAESYNEQFF. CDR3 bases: TGTGCCAGCAGCAAAGACGTCGCGGAGTCGTACAATGAGCAGTTCTTC.

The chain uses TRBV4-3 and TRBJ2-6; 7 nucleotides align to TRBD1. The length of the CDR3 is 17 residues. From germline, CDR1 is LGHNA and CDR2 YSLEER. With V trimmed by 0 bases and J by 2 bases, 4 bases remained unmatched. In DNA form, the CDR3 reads TGCGCCAGCAGCCAAGACCTACAGGGGACTGGGGCCAACGTCCTGACTTTC. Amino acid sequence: CASSQDLQGTGANVLTF.

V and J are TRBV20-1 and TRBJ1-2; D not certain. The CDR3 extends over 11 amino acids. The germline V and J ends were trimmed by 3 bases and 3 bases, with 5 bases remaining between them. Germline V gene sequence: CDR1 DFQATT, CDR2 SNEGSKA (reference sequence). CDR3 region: CSASRDYGYTF. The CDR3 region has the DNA TGCAGTGCTAGCCGAGACTATGGCTACACCTTC.

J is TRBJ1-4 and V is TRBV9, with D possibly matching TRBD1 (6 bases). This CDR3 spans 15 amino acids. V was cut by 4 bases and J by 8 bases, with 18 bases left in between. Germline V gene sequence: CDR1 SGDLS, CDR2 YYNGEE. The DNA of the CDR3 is TGTGCCAGCAGCCCGAGCGGCCTTCAGGGGGAAAAACTGTTTTTT. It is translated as CASSPSGLQGEKLFF. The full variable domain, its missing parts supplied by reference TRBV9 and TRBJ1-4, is DSGVTQTPKHLITATGQRVTLRCSPRSGDLSVYWYQQSLDQGLQFLIQYYNGEERAKGNILERFSAQQFPDLHSELNLSSLELGDSALYFCASSPSGLQGEKLFFGSGTQLSVL.

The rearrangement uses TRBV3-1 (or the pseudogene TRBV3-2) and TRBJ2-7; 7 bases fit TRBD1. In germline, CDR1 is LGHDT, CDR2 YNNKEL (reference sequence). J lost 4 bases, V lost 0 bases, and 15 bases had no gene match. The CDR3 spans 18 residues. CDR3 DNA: TGTGCCAGCAGCCAAGATTCCCCGGGACAGAGCTACCTATACGAGCAGTACTTC. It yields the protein CASSQDSPGQSYLYEQYF.

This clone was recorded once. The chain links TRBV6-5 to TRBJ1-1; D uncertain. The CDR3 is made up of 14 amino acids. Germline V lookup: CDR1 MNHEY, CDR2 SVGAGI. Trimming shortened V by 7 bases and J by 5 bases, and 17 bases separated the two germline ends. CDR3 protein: CASTIVGLWTEAFF. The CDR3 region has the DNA TGTGCCAGCACAATCGTCGGTTTGTGGACTGAAGCTTTCTTT.

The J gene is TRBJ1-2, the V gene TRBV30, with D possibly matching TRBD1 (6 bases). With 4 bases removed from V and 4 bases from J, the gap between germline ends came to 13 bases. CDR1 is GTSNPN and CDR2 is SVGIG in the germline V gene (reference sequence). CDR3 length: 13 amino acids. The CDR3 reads CAWKHRDRYGYTF. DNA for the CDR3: TGTGCCTGGAAGCACAGGGATCGCTATGGCTACACCTTC.

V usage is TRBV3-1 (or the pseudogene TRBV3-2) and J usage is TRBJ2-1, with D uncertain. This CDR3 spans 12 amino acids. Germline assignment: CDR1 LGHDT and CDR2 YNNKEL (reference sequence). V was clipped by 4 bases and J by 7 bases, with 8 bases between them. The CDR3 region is CASSLVANEQFF. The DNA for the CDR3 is TGTGCCAGCAGCCTCGTTGCGAATGAGCAGTTCTTC.

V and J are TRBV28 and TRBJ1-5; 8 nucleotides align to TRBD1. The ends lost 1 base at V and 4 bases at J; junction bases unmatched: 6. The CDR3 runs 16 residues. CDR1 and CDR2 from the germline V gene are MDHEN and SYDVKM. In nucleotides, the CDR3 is TGTGCCAGCAGTTTATCTGACAGGGGAACAAATCAGCCCCAGCATTTT. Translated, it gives CASSLSDRGTNQPQHF. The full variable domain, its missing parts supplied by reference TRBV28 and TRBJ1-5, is DVKVTQSSRYLVKRTGEKVFLECVQDMDHENMFWYRQDPGLGLRLIYFSYDVKMKEKGDIPEGYSVSREKKERFSLILESASTNQTSMYLCASSLSDRGTNQPQHFGDGTRLSIL.

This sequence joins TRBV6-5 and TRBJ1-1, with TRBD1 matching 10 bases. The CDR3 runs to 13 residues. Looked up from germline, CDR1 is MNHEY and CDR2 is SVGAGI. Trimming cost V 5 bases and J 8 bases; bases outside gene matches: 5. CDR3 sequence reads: CASSRPGQGEAFF. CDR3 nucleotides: TGTGCCAGCAGTCGTCCGGGACAGGGGGAAGCTTTCTTT.

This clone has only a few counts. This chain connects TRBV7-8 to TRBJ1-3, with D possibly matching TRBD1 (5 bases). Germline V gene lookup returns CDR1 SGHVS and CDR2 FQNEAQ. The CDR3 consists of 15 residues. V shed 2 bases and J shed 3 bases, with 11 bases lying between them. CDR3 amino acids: CASSLLGLGGNTIYF. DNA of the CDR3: TGTGCCAGCAGCTTATTGGGGCTTGGTGGAAACACCATATATTTT.

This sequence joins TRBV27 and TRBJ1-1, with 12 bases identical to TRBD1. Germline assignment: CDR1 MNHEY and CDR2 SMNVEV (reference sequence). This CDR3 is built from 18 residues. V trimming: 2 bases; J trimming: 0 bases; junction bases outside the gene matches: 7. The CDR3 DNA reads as TGTGCCAGCAGTTTACGCCGGGACAGGGGGCATTTGAACACTGAAGCTTTCTTT. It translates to CASSLRRDRGHLNTEAFF.

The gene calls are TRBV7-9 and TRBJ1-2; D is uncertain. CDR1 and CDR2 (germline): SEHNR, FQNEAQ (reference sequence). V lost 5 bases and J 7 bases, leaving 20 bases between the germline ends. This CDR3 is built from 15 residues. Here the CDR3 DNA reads TGTGCCAGCAGCCCCCAGGATTACTCCACGTTTGGCTACACCTTC. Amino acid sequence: CASSPQDYSTFGYTF.

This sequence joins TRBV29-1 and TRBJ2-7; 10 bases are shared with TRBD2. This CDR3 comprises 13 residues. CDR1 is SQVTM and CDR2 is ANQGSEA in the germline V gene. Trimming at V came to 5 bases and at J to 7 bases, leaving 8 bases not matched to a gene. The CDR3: CSVSTSGQGEQYF. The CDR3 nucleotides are TGCAGCGTTTCGACTAGCGGGCAGGGGGAGCAGTACTTC.

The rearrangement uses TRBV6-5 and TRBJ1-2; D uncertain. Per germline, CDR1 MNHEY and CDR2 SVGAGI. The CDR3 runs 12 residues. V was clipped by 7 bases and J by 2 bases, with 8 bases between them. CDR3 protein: CASKRSNYGYTF. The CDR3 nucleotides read TGTGCCAGCAAGCGGAGCAACTATGGCTACACCTTC.

The CDR3, as DNA: TGTGCCAGCAGTCAACTAAGCACAGATACGCAGTATTTT. Its translation is CASSQLSTDTQYF. The gene calls are TRBV6-6 and TRBJ2-3; D is undetermined. In germline, CDR1 is MNHNY, CDR2 SVGAGI (reference sequence). The CDR3 contains 13 residues. The V and J ends lost 5 bases and 0 bases respectively, with 6 bases between them.

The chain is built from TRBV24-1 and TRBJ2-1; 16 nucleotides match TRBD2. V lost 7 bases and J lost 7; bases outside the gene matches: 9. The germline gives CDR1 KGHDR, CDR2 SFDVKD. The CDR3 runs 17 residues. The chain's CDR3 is CATSPGLGLAGGNEQFF. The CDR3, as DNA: TGTGCCACCAGCCCGGGCCTGGGACTAGCGGGAGGGAATGAGCAGTTCTTC.

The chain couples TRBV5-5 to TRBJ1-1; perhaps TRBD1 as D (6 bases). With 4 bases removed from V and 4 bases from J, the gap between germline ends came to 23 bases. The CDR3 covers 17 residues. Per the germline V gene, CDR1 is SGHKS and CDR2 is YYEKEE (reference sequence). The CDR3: CASSPSGPPRGSTEAFF. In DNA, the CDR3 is TGTGCCAGCAGCCCCTCGGGGCCTCCCAGGGGTTCCACTGAAGCTTTCTTT.